This is a list of T cell receptor beta chains from one sample in a study of Ad26.COV2.S vaccination and SARS-CoV-2 variants. The method was immunoSEQ multiplex PCR; TCRdb's version includes in-frame clones alone and lacks a portion of them. Of 410,000 or so clones listed, about 90% were seen once; the top ten hold under 2%. The sample here was peripheral blood, taken in a trial of Ad26.COV2.S vaccine versus placebo. These receptors were taken from a person aged 18-60 years who received the Ad26.COV2.S COVID-19 vaccine or a placebo. Each CDR3 is given with its conserved first and last residue. Fields, in order: J gene, D gene, V gene, clone size, CDR3 protein, CDR3 DNA. The D gene is left open where the match is weak. Only part of the rows carry a size: once, few, many, or a class if the clone is expanded.

TRBJ2-1 | TRBD2 | TRBV5-4 | . | CASSPITSGDEQFF | TGTGCCAGCAGCCCTATTACTAGCGGTGATGAGCAGTTCTTC
TRBJ2-5 | . | TRBV7-2 | . | CASSLGGLAAKETQYF | TGTGCCAGCAGCTTAGGGGGGCTAGCGGCAAAAGAGACCCAGTACTTC
TRBJ1-1 | . | TRBV18 | . | CASSPESRTEAFF | TGTGCCAGCTCACCAGAGTCGAGGACTGAAGCTTTCTTT
TRBJ1-1 | TRBD1 | TRBV3-1/TRBV3-2 | . | CASSHTGGFTEAFF | TGTGCCAGCAGCCACACAGGGGGGTTTACTGAAGCTTTCTTT
TRBJ2-3 | . | TRBV9 | . | CASSVGGATSTDTQYF | TGTGCCAGCAGCGTAGGAGGCGCCACTAGCACAGATACGCAGTATTTT
TRBJ2-1 | TRBD1 | TRBV11-2 | . | CASSIYRGKDYNEQFF | TGTGCCAGCAGCATCTACAGGGGTAAGGACTACAATGAGCAGTTCTTC
TRBJ1-2 | . | TRBV5-8 | . | CASSLSEGNYNYGYTF | TGTGCCAGCAGCTTGTCGGAAGGAAACTACAACTATGGCTACACCTTC
TRBJ2-3 | TRBD2 | TRBV11-2 | . | CASTPLAGGPGLTDTQYF | TGTGCCAGCACACCACTAGCGGGGGGGCCGGGTTTAACAGATACGCAGTATTTT
TRBJ1-4 | . | TRBV10-1 | few | CASSESTGRATNEKLFF | TGCGCCAGCAGTGAGTCGACAGGCCGCGCAACTAATGAAAAACTGTTTTTT
TRBJ2-3 | TRBD2 | TRBV11-3 | . | CASSSGGTTDTQYF | TGTGCCAGCAGCTCGGGGGGGACCACAGATACGCAGTATTTT
TRBJ1-2 | . | TRBV6-5 | . | CASSYSGDYGYTF | TGTGCCAGCAGTTACTCGGGCGACTATGGCTACACCTTC
TRBJ1-4 | TRBD1 | TRBV6-1 | . | CASSAGTVGVTNEKLFF | TGTGCCAGCAGTGCAGGGACAGTGGGGGTAACTAATGAAAAACTGTTTTTT
TRBJ2-7 | TRBD1 | TRBV6-2/TRBV6-3 | . | CASSPGLIRGRYEQYF | TGTGCCAGCAGTCCGGGGTTGATCAGGGGGCGGTACGAGCAGTACTTC
TRBJ2-1 | TRBD2 | TRBV28 | . | CASSLPGGGEQFF | TGTGCCAGCAGTTTACCGGGGGGAGGTGAGCAGTTCTTC
TRBJ1-1 | . | TRBV20-1 | . | CSAGGYTEAFF | TGCAGTGCTGGGGGGTACACTGAAGCTTTCTTT